This TCR beta chain is drawn from a study of identical twins. Study-wide points: Insertions ran lower in abundant cord blood beta clonotypes, though not in memory repertoires.

This clonotype was found many times. Its antigen remains unknown. With template switching, a universal primer site was added, and the cDNA carried unique molecular identifiers. TCRdb passed the 5' RACE reads through MiXCR, listing each CDR3 protein once. The table shows about 150,000 distinct CDR3 sequences, with approximately 4% occurring only once. With 3 bases clipped from V and 4 bases from J, the junction kept 9 bases outside the gene matches. Looked up from germline, CDR1 is LNHDA and CDR2 is SQIVND (reference sequence). The CDR3 sequence is 17 residues long. No donor was unhealthy or non-Caucasian.

The source of this sequence is a man aged 18 to 35 in good health. The rearrangement joins TRBV19 to TRBJ2-2, with 9 bases fitting TRBD1. Sample: memory T cells sorted from blood. In nucleotides, the CDR3 is TGTGCCAGTAGTATGGGGGGGACAGGGAGCCTCACCGGGGAGCTGTTTTTT. This gives the protein CASSMGGTGSLTGELFF.